The rows below give T cell receptor beta chains drawn from one sample of a study of blood T cell repertoires in COVID-19. Using immunoSEQ multiplex PCR, the repertoire was profiled, and TCRdb retains in-frame clones only, with some absent. The sample gives some 300,000 clones, under 90% of which show up once; roughly 2.9% is in the top ten. Sequenced: PBMCs or T cells enriched from blood (not recorded which). Receptors originate from a woman in her forties or fifties who had been exposed to COVID-19. The CDR3 runs from the conserved cysteine through the conserved F or W. The order of the fields is clone size, V gene, D gene, J gene, CDR3 protein. A D gene is named only where the DNA matches it firmly. Part of the rows lack a size; the others show once, few, many or a class for expanded clones.

>.|TRBV12-3/TRBV12-4|.|TRBJ1-2
CASSDTPYGYTF
>.|TRBV7-2|TRBD2|TRBJ2-7
CASRGGLADEQYF
>once|TRBV5-4|TRBD2|TRBJ2-1
CASSFTSGGRNEQFF
>.|TRBV5-1|TRBD2|TRBJ2-1
CASASGGGPYNEQFF
>.|TRBV2|TRBD1|TRBJ2-7
CASSEQGQGDEQYF
>.|TRBV5-5|.|TRBJ1-3
CASRGENIGNTIYF
>.|TRBV10-3|.|TRBJ1-2
CAISGTRGYTF
>.|TRBV5-1|.|TRBJ1-6
CASSLSGDYNSPLHF
>.|TRBV5-1|TRBD2|TRBJ2-3
CASSAGGTDTQYF
>.|TRBV27|TRBD1|TRBJ1-1
CASSFGQGVGNTEAFF
>.|TRBV6-1|.|TRBJ2-7
CASSETLGQPEYF
>once|TRBV5-1|.|TRBJ1-6
CASRPLAVWSPLHF
>.|TRBV7-2|.|TRBJ2-7
CASSLVLDYEQYF
>.|TRBV7-2|.|TRBJ2-1
CASSSHSGEQFF
>.|TRBV19|.|TRBJ1-5
CASSHRDQPQHF
>.|TRBV12-3/TRBV12-4|.|TRBJ1-2
CASSPGRWGGYTF
>.|TRBV28|.|TRBJ1-5
CASRRGGSNQPQHF
>.|TRBV9|TRBD2|TRBJ2-5
CASSSGLGETQYF
>.|TRBV28|TRBD2|TRBJ2-5
CASSSNGGAEETQYF
>.|TRBV28|TRBD1|TRBJ1-3
CASSLLADRGNGNTIYF
>.|TRBV15|.|TRBJ1-1
CATSTLGVTEAFF
>.|TRBV30|.|TRBJ1-1
CAWIQATEAFF
>.|TRBV5-1|TRBD1|TRBJ1-6
CASSGQDPYNSPLHF
>.|TRBV7-2|TRBD2|TRBJ2-1
CASSLLAGATNEQFF
>.|TRBV28|TRBD1|TRBJ2-7
CASSSPAGGGEQYF
>.|TRBV5-1|.|TRBJ1-2
CASSLASADYGYTF
>.|TRBV30|TRBD1|TRBJ2-7
CAWSYGTGPYEQYF
>.|TRBV7-2|TRBD2|TRBJ2-3
CASSLGGRGEDTQYF